The clone carrying this T cell receptor (beta chain) was seen a few times. No patient had received any treatment before thyroid surgery. This entry comes from a study of metastatic and nonmetastatic thyroid tumors. TCRdb called clones again from the PCR reads with MiXCR. Seen here are approximately 8,000 clones, around 30% observed once, and the top ten hold 40% to 45%. CDR1 and CDR2 from the germline V gene are LNHNV and YYDKDF (reference sequence). There are 14 residues in the CDR3. Trimming pared 5 bases from V and 3 bases from J, leaving 14 bases between. The TCR was taken from a male donor with papillary thyroid cancer or a benign thyroid nodule (not recorded which). Some clones in this sample may be carry-over from other donors' samples. The sequenced sample was tumor tissue. The V call is TRBV15, the J call TRBJ2-7, with D possibly TRBD2 on 6 matching bases. The DNA for the CDR3 is TGTGCCACCAGCTTAAGACGGGGGAGCTACGAGCAGTACTTC. Its protein product is CATSLRRGSYEQYF.